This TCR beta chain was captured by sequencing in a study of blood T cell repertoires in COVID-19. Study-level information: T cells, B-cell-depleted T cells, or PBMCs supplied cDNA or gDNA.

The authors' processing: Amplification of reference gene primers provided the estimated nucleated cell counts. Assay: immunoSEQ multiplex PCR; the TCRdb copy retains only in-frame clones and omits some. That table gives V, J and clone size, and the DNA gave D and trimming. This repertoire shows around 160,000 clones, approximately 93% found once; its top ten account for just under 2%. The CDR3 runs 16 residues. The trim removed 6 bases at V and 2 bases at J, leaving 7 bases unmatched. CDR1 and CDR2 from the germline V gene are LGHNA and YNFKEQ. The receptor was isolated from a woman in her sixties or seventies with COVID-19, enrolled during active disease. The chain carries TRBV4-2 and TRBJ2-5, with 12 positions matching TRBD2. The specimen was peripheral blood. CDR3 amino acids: CASRNLAGGAQETQYF. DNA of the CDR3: TGTGCCAGCAGAAATCTAGCGGGGGGGGCTCAAGAGACCCAGTACTTC.